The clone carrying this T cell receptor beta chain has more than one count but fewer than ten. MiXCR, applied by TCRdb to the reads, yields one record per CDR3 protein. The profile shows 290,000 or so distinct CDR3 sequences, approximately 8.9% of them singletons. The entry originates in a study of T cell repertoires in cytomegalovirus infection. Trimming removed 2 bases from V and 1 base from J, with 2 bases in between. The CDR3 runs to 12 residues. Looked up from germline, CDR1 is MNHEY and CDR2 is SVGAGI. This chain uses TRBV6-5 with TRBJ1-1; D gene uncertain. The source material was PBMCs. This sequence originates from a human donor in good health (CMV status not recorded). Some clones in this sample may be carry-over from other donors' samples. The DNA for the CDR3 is TGTGCCAGCAGTTACCAGAACACTGAAGCTTTCTTT. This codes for CASSYQNTEAFF.